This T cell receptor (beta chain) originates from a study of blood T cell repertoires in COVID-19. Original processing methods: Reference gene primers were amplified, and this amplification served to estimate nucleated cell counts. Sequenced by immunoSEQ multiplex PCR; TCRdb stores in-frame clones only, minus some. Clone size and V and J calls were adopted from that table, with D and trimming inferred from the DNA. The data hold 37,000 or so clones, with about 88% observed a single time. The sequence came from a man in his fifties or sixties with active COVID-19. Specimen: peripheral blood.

CDR3 loop: CASSPGLATIYNEQFF. Here the CDR3 DNA reads TGTGCCAGCAGCCCTGGACTAGCGACAATCTACAATGAGCAGTTCTTC. The V gene is TRBV6-2 or TRBV6-3, the J gene TRBJ2-1, with TRBD2 matching 9 bases. With V trimmed by 6 bases and J by 3 bases, 9 bases remained unmatched. Germline V CDR1 and CDR2: MNHEY, SVGEGT. The CDR3 is 16 residues long.